Below, 18 T cell receptor beta chains from the same sample are listed, as sequenced in a study of human T cells and chemical hapten exposure. MiXCR was run by TCRdb on the 5' RACE reads, yielding one entry per CDR3 protein. This table has some 150,000 distinct CDR3 sequences, around 4.1% appearing once. The starting material, unfractionated whole blood, was used for total RNA extraction. Receptors originate from a female donor in good health.

A few counts support this clonotype. This chain links TRBV6-1 with TRBJ2-1, with 8 nucleotides matching TRBD1. The CDR3 is made up of 16 amino acids. Losses at the gene ends were 0 bases for V and 7 bases for J; bases not matched to a gene: 8. Germline V gene sequence: CDR1 MNHNS, CDR2 SASEGT. CDR3 sequence: CASSEARTGPLNEQFF. CDR3 in DNA: TGTGCCAGCAGTGAAGCCAGGACAGGGCCTCTTAATGAGCAGTTCTTC.

This clonotype was counted at least ten times. The chain has TRBV7-2 and TRBJ1-3; D unclear. Trimming left V 3 bases short and J 2 bases short, with 2 bases between. From germline, CDR1 is SGHTA and CDR2 FQGNSA. This CDR3 has 12 residues. CDR3 sequence: CASSFPGNTIYF. The CDR3 bases are TGTGCCAGCAGCTTCCCTGGAAACACCATATATTTT.

This clonotype was observed many times. V is TRBV20-1 and J is TRBJ2-7, with 8 bases lining up with TRBD1. Per germline, CDR1 DFQATT and CDR2 SNEGSKA (reference sequence). J was trimmed by 4 bases and V by 6 bases; bases with no gene match: 11. The CDR3 covers 14 residues. The CDR3 nucleotides are TGCAGTGCCGACCACGGACAGGGCTGGTACGAGCAGTACTTC. The encoded protein is CSADHGQGWYEQYF.

This clonotype was found many times. The V call is TRBV6-1, the J call TRBJ1-6, with D unresolved. CDR3 length equals 15 residues. The V end lost 1 base, the J end lost 10 bases, and 14 bases lay between the germline ends. Germline assignment: CDR1 MNHNS and CDR2 SASEGT. The CDR3 sequence: CASSEGAGFGSPLHF. In DNA, the CDR3 is TGTGCCAGCAGTGAAGGGGCCGGGTTCGGATCACCCCTCCACTTT.

This clonotype has ten or more counts. This chain links TRBV20-1 with TRBJ2-3; D is ambiguous. Deletions cut 6 bases from V and 11 bases from J, with 15 bases between. The CDR3 has 11 amino acids. CDR1 DFQATT and CDR2 SNEGSKA come from the germline V gene (reference sequence). CDR3 in amino acids: CSAATPRGQYF. DNA of the CDR3: TGCAGTGCGGCCACTCCGCGCGGGCAGTATTTT.

The sample holds many counts of this clonotype. This sequence joins TRBV20-1 and TRBJ2-7, with a weak D call TRBD2 (6 bases). CDR3 length equals 12 residues. Germline V gives CDR1 DFQATT, CDR2 SNEGSKA (reference sequence). The germline V and J ends were trimmed by 4 bases and 9 bases, with 16 bases remaining between them. DNA for the CDR3: TGCAGTGCTACCGTCGGGGAGGCTGTGCAGTACTTC. Its translation: CSATVGEAVQYF.

Of note for this clonotype: A much more abundant neighbour one base away suggests this may be a read error. The chain combines TRBV3-1 with TRBJ2-1; 9 bases are a match to TRBD2. The CDR3 totals 16 residues. From germline, CDR1 is LGHDT and CDR2 YNNKEL (reference sequence). The V and J ends lost 1 base and 4 bases, in that order; junction bases with no gene match: 5. The CDR3 DNA reads as TGTGCCAGCAGCCAAGTAGGCGGGAGGGCTTACAATGAGCAGTTCTTC. Translated: CASSQVGGRAYNEQFF.

In its sample, this clonotype was seen many times. This sequence joins TRBV10-3 and TRBJ2-7, with unresolved D. CDR1 and CDR2 (germline): ENHRY, SYGVKD. V gave up 3 bases and J gave up 5 bases, with 8 bases separating them. The CDR3 sequence is 12 residues long. CDR3 nucleotide sequence: TGTGCCATCAGTGATTTGGGCGACGAGCAGTACTTC. Encoded protein: CAISDLGDEQYF.

This clonotype was counted at least ten times. V usage is TRBV6-6 and J usage is TRBJ2-1, with TRBD2 matching 8 bases. CDR3 length: 15 amino acids. The germline V gene encodes CDR1 MNHNY and CDR2 SVGAGI (reference sequence). The junction had 7 bases not matched to a gene; V was cut back by 2 bases and J by 7 bases. CDR3 sequence reads: CASSYVGSGANEQFF. Here the CDR3 DNA reads TGTGCCAGCAGTTACGTGGGTAGCGGGGCTAATGAGCAGTTCTTC.

This clonotype was detected many times. The chain links TRBV7-8 to TRBJ2-3; TRBD2 might be the D (6 bases). The length of the CDR3 is 15 residues. Trimming pared 4 bases from V and 5 bases from J, leaving 16 bases between. CDR1 is SGHVS and CDR2 is FQNEAQ in the germline V gene. DNA of the CDR3: TGTGCCAGCAGCTCACCCCAGGGAGGAGAAGATACGCAGTATTTT. It codes for CASSSPQGGEDTQYF.

There are a few counts of this clonotype. The chain is built from TRBV2 and TRBJ2-7, with TRBD1 as a possible D gene (6 bases). Trimming took off 6 bases at V and 3 bases at J, with 9 bases between the two ends. CDR1 SNHLY and CDR2 FYNNEI come from the germline V gene. The length of the CDR3 is 12 residues. In nucleotides, the CDR3 is TGTGCCAGCAGGGACAGTCACTACGAGCAGTACTTC. Residues: CASRDSHYEQYF.

This clonotype appeared many times. The chain joins TRBV5-1 to TRBJ2-1, with 11 positions matching TRBD2. Germline CDR1 SGHRS, CDR2 YFSETQ. The CDR3 is 15 amino acids. Trimming at V came to 0 bases and at J to 4 bases, leaving 0 bases not matched to a gene. The CDR3 sequence is CASSLVAGGYNEQFF. CDR3 in DNA: TGCGCCAGCAGCTTGGTAGCGGGGGGGTACAATGAGCAGTTCTTC.

This clonotype was detected a few times. V gene TRBV12-3 or TRBV12-4 combines with J gene TRBJ2-7; 7 nucleotides agree with TRBD2. The CDR3 is 16 residues long. The J segment lost 3 bases and the V segment lost 5 bases, leaving 13 bases of the junction unmatched. The CDR3 DNA reads TGTGCCAGCAGTCCCGGGGGTGGCGGGGGAGTCTACGAGCAGTACTTC. It specifies CASSPGGGGGVYEQYF.

This clonotype was counted many times. This rearrangement joins TRBV27 to TRBJ2-6, with no clear D. Between the trimmed V and J ends, which lost 6 bases and 0 bases, there was a span of 9 bases. The V gene's germline CDR1 is MNHEY and CDR2 SMNVEV (reference sequence). The CDR3 sequence is 15 residues long. CDR3 residues: CASSGLSSGANVLTF. The CDR3 DNA sequence: TGTGCCAGCAGCGGGTTAAGCTCTGGGGCCAACGTCCTGACTTTC.

This chain uses TRBV4-1 with TRBJ2-3, with D possibly matching TRBD2 (5 bases). The CDR3 has 19 residues. Germline lookup yields CDR1 MGHRA and CDR2 YSYEKL. V was shortened by 4 bases and J by 3 bases, with 26 bases between the two germline ends. The CDR3 region is CASSLRPQVLFSGTDTQYF. CDR3 nucleotides: TGCGCCAGCAGCCTGCGGCCGCAAGTCCTGTTTTCGGGGACAGATACGCAGTATTTT.

This clonotype was seen many times. V and J are TRBV18 and TRBJ1-2; D gene unclear. The CDR3 spans 13 residues. Deletions cut 3 bases from V and 8 bases from J, with 13 bases between. Germline V gene data show CDR1 as KGHSH and CDR2 as LQKENI. CDR3 sequence: CASSPSDMRGYTF. For the CDR3, the DNA is TGTGCCAGCTCACCCTCTGACATGCGCGGCTACACCTTC.

This chain uses TRBV7-9 with TRBJ1-3; no definite D call. Trimming stripped 1 base from V and 3 bases from J, with 19 bases between. The V gene's germline CDR1 is SEHNR and CDR2 FQNEAQ (reference sequence). The CDR3 loop spans 18 amino acids. This chain's CDR3 is CASSLDRLYSLSGNTIYF. The CDR3 DNA reads TGTGCCAGCAGCTTAGATCGCCTATACTCACTGAGTGGAAACACCATATATTTT. Using reference TRBV7-9 and TRBJ1-3 for the parts outside the CDR3, the full variable domain is DTGVSQNPRHKITKRGQNVTFRCDPISEHNRLYWYRQTLGQGPEFLTYFQNEAQLEKSRLLSDRFSAERPKGSFSTLEIQRTEQGDSAMYLCASSLDRLYSLSGNTIYFGEGSWLTVV.

This clonotype showed up many times. J is TRBJ2-7 and V is TRBV30, with 10 nucleotides matching TRBD2. J lost 2 bases, V lost 1 base, and 5 bases had no gene match. There are 15 residues in the CDR3. Germline values: CDR1 GTSNPN, CDR2 SVGIG (reference sequence). DNA for the CDR3: TGTGCCTGGAGTGCTAGCGGGGGCCTCACCTACGAGCAGTACTTC. It encodes CAWSASGGLTYEQYF. The variable domain in full, completed from reference TRBV30 and TRBJ2-7, reads SQTIHQWPATLVQPVGSPLSLECTVEGTSNPNLYWYRQAAGRGLQLLFYSVGIGQISSEVPQNLSASRPQDRQFILSSKKLLLSDSGFYLCAWSASGGLTYEQYFGPGTRLTVT.